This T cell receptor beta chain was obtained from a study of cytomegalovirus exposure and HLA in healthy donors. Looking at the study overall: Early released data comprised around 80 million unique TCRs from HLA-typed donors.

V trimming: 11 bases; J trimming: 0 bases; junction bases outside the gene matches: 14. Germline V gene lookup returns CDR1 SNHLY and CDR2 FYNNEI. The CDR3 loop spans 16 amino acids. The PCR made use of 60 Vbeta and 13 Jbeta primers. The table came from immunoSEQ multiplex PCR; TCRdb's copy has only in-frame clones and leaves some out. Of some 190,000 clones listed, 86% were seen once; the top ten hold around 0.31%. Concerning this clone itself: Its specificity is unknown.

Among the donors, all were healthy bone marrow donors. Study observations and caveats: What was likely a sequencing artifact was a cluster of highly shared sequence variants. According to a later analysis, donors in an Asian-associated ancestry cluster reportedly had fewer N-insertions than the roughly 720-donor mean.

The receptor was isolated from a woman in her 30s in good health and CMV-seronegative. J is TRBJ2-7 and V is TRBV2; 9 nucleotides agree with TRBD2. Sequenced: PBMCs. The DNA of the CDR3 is TGTGCCGGGACGGAAAGGACTAGCGCCAGCTCCTACGAGCAGTACTTC. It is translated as CAGTERTSASSYEQYF.